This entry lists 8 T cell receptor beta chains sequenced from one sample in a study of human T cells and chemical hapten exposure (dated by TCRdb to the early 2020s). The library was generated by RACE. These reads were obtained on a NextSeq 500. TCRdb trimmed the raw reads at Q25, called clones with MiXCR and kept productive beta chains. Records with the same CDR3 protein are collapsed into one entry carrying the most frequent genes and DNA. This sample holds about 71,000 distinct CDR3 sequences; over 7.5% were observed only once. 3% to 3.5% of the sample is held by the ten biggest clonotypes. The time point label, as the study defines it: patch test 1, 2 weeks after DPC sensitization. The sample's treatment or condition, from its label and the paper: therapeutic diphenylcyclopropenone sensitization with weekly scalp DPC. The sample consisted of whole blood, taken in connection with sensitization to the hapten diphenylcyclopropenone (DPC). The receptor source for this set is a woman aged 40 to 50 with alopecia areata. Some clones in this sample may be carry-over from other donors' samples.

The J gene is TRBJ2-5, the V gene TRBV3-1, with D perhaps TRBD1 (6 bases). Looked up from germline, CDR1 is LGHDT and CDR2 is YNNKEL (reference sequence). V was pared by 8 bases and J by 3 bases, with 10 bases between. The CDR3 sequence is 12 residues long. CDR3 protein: CASRTDKETQYF. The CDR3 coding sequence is TGTGCCAGCCGGACAGACAAAGAGACCCAGTACTTC.

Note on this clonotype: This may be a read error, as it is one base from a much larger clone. CDR3 bases: TGTGCCAGCAGTTACTTGAGGGGCACCAATGAGCAGTTCTTC. Amino acid sequence: CASSYLRGTNEQFF. The chain is built from TRBV6-5 and TRBJ2-1, with D perhaps TRBD1 or TRBD2 (5 bases each). This CDR3 region has 14 residues. Looked up from germline, CDR1 is MNHEY and CDR2 is SVGAGI. The V gene lost 1 base and the J gene lost 6 bases, with 10 bases spanning the gap.

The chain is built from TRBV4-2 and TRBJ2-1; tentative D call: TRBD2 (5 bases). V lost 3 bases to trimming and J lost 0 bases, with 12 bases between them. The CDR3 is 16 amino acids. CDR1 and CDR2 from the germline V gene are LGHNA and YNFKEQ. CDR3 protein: CASSQEDSLSYNEQFF. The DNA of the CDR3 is TGTGCCAGCAGCCAGGAGGACTCCCTCTCCTACAATGAGCAGTTCTTC.

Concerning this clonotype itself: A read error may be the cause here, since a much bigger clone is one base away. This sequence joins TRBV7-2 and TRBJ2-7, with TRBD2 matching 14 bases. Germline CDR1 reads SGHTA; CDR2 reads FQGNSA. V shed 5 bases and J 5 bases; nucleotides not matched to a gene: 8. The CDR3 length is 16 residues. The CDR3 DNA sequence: TGTGCCAGCAGCATCGGACTAGCGGGGGGTAGGAACGAGCAGTACTTC. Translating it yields CASSIGLAGGRNEQYF.

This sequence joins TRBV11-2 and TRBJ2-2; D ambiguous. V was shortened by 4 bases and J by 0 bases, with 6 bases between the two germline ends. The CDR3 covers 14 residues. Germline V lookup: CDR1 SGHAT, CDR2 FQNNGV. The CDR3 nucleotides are TGTGCCAGCAGCTCCGCGTCGAACACCGGGGAGCTGTTTTTT. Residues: CASSSASNTGELFF.

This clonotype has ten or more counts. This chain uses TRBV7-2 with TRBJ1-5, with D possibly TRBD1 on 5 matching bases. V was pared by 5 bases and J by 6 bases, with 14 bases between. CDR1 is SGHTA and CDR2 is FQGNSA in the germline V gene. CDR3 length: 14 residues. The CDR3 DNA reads TGTGCCAGCAGCCAGACCTGGGGGGGTCAGCCCCAGCATTTT. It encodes CASSQTWGGQPQHF.

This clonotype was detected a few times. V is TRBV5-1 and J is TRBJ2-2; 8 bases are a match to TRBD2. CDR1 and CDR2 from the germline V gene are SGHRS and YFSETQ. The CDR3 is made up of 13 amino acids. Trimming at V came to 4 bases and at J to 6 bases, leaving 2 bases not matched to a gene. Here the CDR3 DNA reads TGCGCCAGCAGCGGGACTAGTTCCGGGGAGCTGTTTTTT. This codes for CASSGTSSGELFF.

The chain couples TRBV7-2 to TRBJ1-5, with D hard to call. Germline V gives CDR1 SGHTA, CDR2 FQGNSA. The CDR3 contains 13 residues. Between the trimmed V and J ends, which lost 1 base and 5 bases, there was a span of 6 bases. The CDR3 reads CASSLVQDQPQHF. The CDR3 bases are TGTGCCAGCAGCTTAGTCCAGGATCAGCCCCAGCATTTT.